This entry is about one TCR beta chain. What it binds is not known. This sample's treatment: 10-day PBMC culture with coronavirus spike peptide pools or control peptides (ViraFEST assay). The Oncomine TCR Beta short-read assay sequenced DNA from cultured CD4+ T cells. TCRdb reprocessed the PCR reads via MiXCR and lists one record per CDR3 protein. The sample shows fewer than 30,000 distinct CDR3 sequences, approximately 50% of them seen only once. These data originate in a study of vaccination and CD4 T cells after COVID-19. On the study more broadly: Overlapping SARS-CoV-2, HCoV-NL63, HCoV-OC43 and HCoV-229E spike peptides stimulated the cells. As control conditions, cultures were given either a CEFX pool serving as positive control, an HIV-1 Nef pool, or no peptide at all.

The CDR3 has 13 amino acids. The germline V and J ends were trimmed by 7 bases and 7 bases, with 16 bases remaining between them. Study-wide points: Median numbers of SARS-CoV-2-reactive clonotypes increased from approximately 23 to 38 (not a significant change).

The source is a human donor who received a COVID-19 vaccine. Source: CD4+ T cells from blood, cultured in vitro, taken before SARS-CoV-2 vaccination. The rearrangement uses TRBV12-3 or TRBV12-4 and TRBJ1-1, with D maybe TRBD1 (5 bases). The CDR3 nucleotides are TGTGCCAGCACCCTCTCCCGCGGGGGTGAAGCTTTCTTT. The encoded protein is CASTLSRGGEAFF.